Shown below are 19 T cell receptor beta chains from a single sample sequenced in a study of T cell responses to AZD1222 COVID-19 vaccine. Assay used: immunoSEQ multiplex PCR; TCRdb lists only in-frame clones, some missing. The repertoire includes around 150,000 clones, approximately 92% of them detected once, and approximately 6.8% sits in the top ten. The source material was peripheral blood, sampled 28 days after the second AZD1222 dose. These receptors were obtained from an adult who received the AZD1222 COVID-19 vaccine.

The chain joins TRBV18 to TRBJ2-2, with 7 bases that match TRBD1. In germline, CDR1 is KGHSH, CDR2 LQKENI. The ends lost 3 bases at V and 7 bases at J; junction bases unmatched: 8. The CDR3 is 15 residues long. CDR3 sequence (DNA): TGTGCCAGCTCACCCATGACAGGGCTCGGCGGGGAGCTGTTTTTT. It translates to CASSPMTGLGGELFF.

The V call is TRBV5-6, the J call TRBJ1-3; tentative D call: TRBD1 (5 bases). Per the germline V gene, CDR1 is SGHDT and CDR2 is YYEEEE. The germline V and J ends were trimmed by 2 bases and 1 base, with 10 bases remaining between them. The CDR3 sequence is 15 residues long. The CDR3 nucleotides read TGTGCCAGCAGCTTAACTGGGGGTTCTGGAAACACCATATATTTT. This codes for CASSLTGGSGNTIYF. Looking up the rest from reference TRBV5-6 and TRBJ1-3 gives the full variable domain: DAGVTQSPTHLIKTRGQQVTLRCSPKSGHDTVSWYQQALGQGPQFIFQYYEEEERQRGNFPDRFSGHQFPNYSSELNVNALLLGDSALYLCASSLTGGSGNTIYFGEGSWLTVV.

The V call is TRBV7-2, the J call TRBJ2-7, with 8 bases matching TRBD2. The CDR3 is 15 amino acids. Germline V gene lookup returns CDR1 SGHTA and CDR2 FQGNSA. Trimming cost V 3 bases and J 2 bases; bases outside gene matches: 6. The chain's CDR3 is CASSFFTSGPYEQYF. The DNA for the CDR3 is TGTGCCAGCAGCTTCTTTACTAGCGGCCCCTACGAGCAGTACTTC.

Only one count was recorded for this clone. DNA for the CDR3: TGTGCCAGCAGTTATGGGGATTCTCAGCCCCAGCATTTT. Protein sequence: CASSYGDSQPQHF. The V gene is TRBV6-2 or TRBV6-3, the J gene TRBJ1-5, with unresolved D. Germline CDR1 MNHEY, CDR2 SVGEGT. V shed 3 bases and J shed 6 bases, with 9 bases lying between them. CDR3 length: 13 residues.

In this sample, this clone turned up a few times. The chain carries TRBV19 and TRBJ2-1; 11 bases map to TRBD2. Germline CDR1 reads LNHDA; CDR2 reads SQIVND (reference sequence). J gave up 3 bases and V 4 bases, and 2 bases lay outside the gene matches. The CDR3 covers 15 residues. The CDR3 DNA reads as TGTGCCAGTAGTACGACTAGCGGGGACTACAATGAGCAGTTCTTC. Its translation is CASSTTSGDYNEQFF.

This chain joins TRBV5-4 and TRBJ2-5, with 12 bases aligning to TRBD2. V was pared by 4 bases and J by 3 bases, with 4 bases of the junction left unmatched. The CDR3 has 15 residues. CDR1 and CDR2 from the germline V gene are SGHNT and YYREEE (reference sequence). CDR3 coding DNA: TGTGCCAGCAGCCAGACTAGCGGGGGAAAAGAGACCCAGTACTTC. It encodes CASSQTSGGKETQYF.

V and J are TRBV6-2 or TRBV6-3 and TRBJ2-7, with D unresolved. Germline-derived CDR1 and CDR2 are MNHEY and SVGEGT. This CDR3 is 11 amino acids long. Trimming pared 4 bases from V and 6 bases from J, leaving 7 bases between. The CDR3: CASSLSVEQYF. CDR3 bases: TGTGCCAGCAGTTTGTCGGTCGAGCAGTACTTC.

The chain combines TRBV5-4 with TRBJ1-6; D is undetermined. Germline V gene data show CDR1 as SGHNT and CDR2 as YYREEE (reference sequence). V lost 2 bases and J 9 bases, leaving 15 bases between the germline ends. The CDR3 extends over 15 amino acids. The CDR3 DNA reads as TGTGCCAGCAGCTTCACCGCGGGGTTGGGTTCACCCCTCCACTTT. It yields the protein CASSFTAGLGSPLHF. Full variable domain (outside the CDR3, taken from reference TRBV5-4 and TRBJ1-6): ETGVTQSPTHLIKTRGQQVTLRCSSQSGHNTVSWYQQALGQGPQFIFQYYREEENGRGNFPPRFSGLQFPNYSSELNVNALELDDSALYLCASSFTAGLGSPLHFGNGTRLTVT.

V and J are TRBV4-1 and TRBJ1-6; TRBD1 might be the D (6 bases). The CDR3 extends over 15 amino acids. Trimming took off 1 base at V and 10 bases at J, with 14 bases between the two ends. Germline V gene data show CDR1 as MGHRA and CDR2 as YSYEKL. The CDR3 DNA reads TGCGCCAGCAGCCAAGTCGGGGGGGCTCAGTCACCCCTCCACTTT. It specifies CASSQVGGAQSPLHF.

The chain uses TRBV3-1 (or the pseudogene TRBV3-2) and TRBJ2-1; no clear D gene. Trimming took off 4 bases at V and 7 bases at J, with 14 bases between the two ends. This CDR3 contains 14 residues. Germline lookup yields CDR1 LGHDT and CDR2 YNNKEL (reference sequence). The CDR3 loop reads CASSPFRVENEQFF. Written as DNA, the CDR3 is TGTGCCAGCAGCCCCTTCCGGGTCGAAAATGAGCAGTTCTTC.

This chain connects TRBV6-5 to TRBJ1-2, with TRBD1 as a possible D gene (6 bases). With 11 bases removed from V and 7 bases from J, the gap between germline ends came to 17 bases. The CDR3 contains 12 residues. The germline gives CDR1 MNHEY, CDR2 SVGAGI. Written as DNA, the CDR3 is TGTGCCGCGGGGTCAGGGGTAGTTGGCTACACCTTC. This gives the protein CAAGSGVVGYTF.

The V gene is TRBV6-2 or TRBV6-3, the J gene TRBJ2-3; 12 bases are a match to TRBD2. The CDR3 is made up of 18 amino acids. The junction had 7 bases not matched to a gene; V was cut back by 2 bases and J by 1 base. CDR1 MNHEY and CDR2 SVGEGT come from the germline V gene. The CDR3 nucleotides are TGTGCCAGCAGTTACACCCCTAGCGGGGGGGACGGCACAGATACGCAGTATTTT. The encoded protein is CASSYTPSGGDGTDTQYF.

This clone turned up a few times. This CDR3 reads CASSLTDRASPQHF. The CDR3 nucleotides read TGTGCCAGCAGCTTAACTGACAGGGCATCGCCCCAGCATTTT. The chain employs TRBV7-9 and TRBJ1-5; TRBD1 matches at 7 bases. The CDR3 contains 14 residues. Germline V gene data show CDR1 as SEHNR and CDR2 as FQNEAQ (reference sequence). J gave up 9 bases and V 2 bases, and 7 bases lay outside the gene matches.

The rearrangement uses TRBV2 and TRBJ2-5; possible D gene TRBD1, 5 bases. Germline CDR1 SNHLY, CDR2 FYNNEI. V was trimmed by 5 bases and J by 0 bases, leaving 7 bases between them. The CDR3 runs 13 residues. Written as DNA, the CDR3 is TGTGCCAGCAGTCAGGGATACCAAGAGACCCAGTACTTC. Encoded protein: CASSQGYQETQYF.

This chain connects TRBV3-1 (or the pseudogene TRBV3-2) to TRBJ1-4; D ambiguous. V lost 4 bases and J lost 0, with 6 bases in between. Germline V gives CDR1 LGHDT, CDR2 YNNKEL (reference sequence). The CDR3 contains 14 residues. CDR3 protein: CASSPGTTNEKLFF. The CDR3 region has the DNA TGTGCCAGCAGCCCCGGGACAACTAATGAAAAACTGTTTTTT.

The V call is TRBV4-1, the J call TRBJ2-5; D unclear. This CDR3 spans 14 amino acids. Trimming removed 1 base at V and 2 bases at J, with 8 bases between. Germline CDR1 reads MGHRA; CDR2 reads YSYEKL. CDR3 nucleotides: TGCGCCAGCAGCCAAGTCATACAGCAAGAGACCCAGTACTTC. The encoded protein is CASSQVIQQETQYF.

The genes are TRBV2 and TRBJ1-2; TRBD1 might be the D (6 bases). The CDR3 runs to 12 residues. Germline CDR1 reads SNHLY; CDR2 reads FYNNEI. Deletions cut 6 bases from V and 8 bases from J, with 13 bases between. DNA of the CDR3: TGTGCCAGCAGGCCCCAACAGGGAGGCTACACCTTC. It is translated as CASRPQQGGYTF.

J is TRBJ1-6 and V is TRBV28; TRBD1 aligns across 10 bases. V shed 5 bases and J 7 bases; nucleotides not matched to a gene: 2. Germline CDR1 and CDR2: MDHEN and SYDVKM. The CDR3 is made up of 14 amino acids. The CDR3 protein is CASSRDRGNSPLHF. In DNA form, the CDR3 reads TGTGCCAGCAGTCGGGACAGGGGAAATTCACCCCTCCACTTT. Using reference TRBV28 and TRBJ1-6 for the parts outside the CDR3, the full variable domain is DVKVTQSSRYLVKRTGEKVFLECVQDMDHENMFWYRQDPGLGLRLIYFSYDVKMKEKGDIPEGYSVSREKKERFSLILESASTNQTSMYLCASSRDRGNSPLHFGNGTRLTVT.

V is TRBV5-1 and J is TRBJ1-5, with D possibly matching TRBD1 (5 bases). This CDR3 is built from 15 residues. V lost 4 bases and J 0 bases, leaving 11 bases between the germline ends. Germline CDR1 and CDR2: SGHRS and YFSETQ. CDR3 DNA sequence: TGCGCCAGCAGCCCGGAGGGGTATAGCAATCAGCCCCAGCATTTT. This encodes CASSPEGYSNQPQHF.